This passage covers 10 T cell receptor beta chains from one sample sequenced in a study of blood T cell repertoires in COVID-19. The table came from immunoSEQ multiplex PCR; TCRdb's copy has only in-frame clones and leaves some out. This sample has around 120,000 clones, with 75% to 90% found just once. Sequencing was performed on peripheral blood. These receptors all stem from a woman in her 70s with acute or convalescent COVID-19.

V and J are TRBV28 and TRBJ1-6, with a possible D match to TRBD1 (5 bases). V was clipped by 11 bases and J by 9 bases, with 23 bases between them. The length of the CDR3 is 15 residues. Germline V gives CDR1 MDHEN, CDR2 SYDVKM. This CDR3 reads CASLQGLQKASPLHF. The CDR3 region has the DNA TGTGCCTCCCTCCAGGGCCTCCAAAAAGCTTCACCCCTCCACTTT.

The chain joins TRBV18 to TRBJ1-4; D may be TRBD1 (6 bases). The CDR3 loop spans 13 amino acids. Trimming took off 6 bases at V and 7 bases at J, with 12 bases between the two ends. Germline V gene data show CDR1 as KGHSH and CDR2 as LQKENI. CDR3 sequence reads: CASSPGQGEKLFF. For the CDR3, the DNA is TGTGCCAGCTCGCCGGGACAAGGTGAAAAACTGTTTTTT.

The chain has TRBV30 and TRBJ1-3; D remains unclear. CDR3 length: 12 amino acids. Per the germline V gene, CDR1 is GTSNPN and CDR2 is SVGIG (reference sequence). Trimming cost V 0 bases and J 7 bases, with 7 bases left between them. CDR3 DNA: TGTGCCTGGAGTGTACCGCGGAACACCATATATTTT. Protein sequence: CAWSVPRNTIYF.

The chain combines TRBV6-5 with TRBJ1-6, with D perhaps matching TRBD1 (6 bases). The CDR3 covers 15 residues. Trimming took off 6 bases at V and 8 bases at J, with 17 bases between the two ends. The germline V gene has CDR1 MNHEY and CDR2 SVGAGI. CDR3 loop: CASSSYRDNYSPLHF. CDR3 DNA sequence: TGTGCCAGCAGCTCCTACCGGGACAACTATTCACCCCTCCACTTT.

In DNA form, the CDR3 reads TGTGCCAGCAGCCGACAGGGGGCGTCCTACGAGCAGTACTTC. Protein product: CASSRQGASYEQYF. This chain connects TRBV2 to TRBJ2-7, with 10 nucleotides matching TRBD1. Germline CDR1 reads SNHLY; CDR2 reads FYNNEI. The CDR3 covers 14 residues. Unmatched junction bases numbered 3, after V lost 6 bases and J lost 1 base. Drawing the rest from reference TRBV2 and TRBJ2-7, the complete variable domain is EPEVTQTPSHQVTQMGQEVILRCVPISNHLYFYWYRQILGQKVEFLVSFYNNEISEKSEIFDDQFSVERPDGSNFTLKIRSTKLEDSAMYFCASSRQGASYEQYFGPGTRLTVT.

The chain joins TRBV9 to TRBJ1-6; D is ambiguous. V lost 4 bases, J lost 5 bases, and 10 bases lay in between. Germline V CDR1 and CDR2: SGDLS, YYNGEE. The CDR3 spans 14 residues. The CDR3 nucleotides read TGTGCCAGCAGCCCCTCCACTAATAATTCACCCCTCCACTTT. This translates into CASSPSTNNSPLHF.

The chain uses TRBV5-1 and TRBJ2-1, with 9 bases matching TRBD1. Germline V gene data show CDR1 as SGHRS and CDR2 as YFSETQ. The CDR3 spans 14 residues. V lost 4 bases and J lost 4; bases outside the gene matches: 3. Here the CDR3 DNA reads TGCGCCAGCAGCGTGGGACAGGGATACAATGAGCAGTTCTTC. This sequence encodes CASSVGQGYNEQFF.

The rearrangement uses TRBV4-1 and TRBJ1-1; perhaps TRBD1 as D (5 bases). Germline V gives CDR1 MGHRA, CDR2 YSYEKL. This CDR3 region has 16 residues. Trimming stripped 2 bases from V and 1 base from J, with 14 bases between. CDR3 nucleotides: TGCGCCAGCAGCCAAATAGGACGGGGGAAGAACACTGAAGCTTTCTTT. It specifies CASSQIGRGKNTEAFF.

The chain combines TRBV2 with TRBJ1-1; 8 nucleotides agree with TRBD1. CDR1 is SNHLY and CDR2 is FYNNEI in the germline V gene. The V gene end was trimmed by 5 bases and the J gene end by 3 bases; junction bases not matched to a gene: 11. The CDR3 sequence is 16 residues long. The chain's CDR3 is CASSRTGYELDTEAFF. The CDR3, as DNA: TGTGCCAGCAGTCGGACAGGGTATGAATTGGACACTGAAGCTTTCTTT.

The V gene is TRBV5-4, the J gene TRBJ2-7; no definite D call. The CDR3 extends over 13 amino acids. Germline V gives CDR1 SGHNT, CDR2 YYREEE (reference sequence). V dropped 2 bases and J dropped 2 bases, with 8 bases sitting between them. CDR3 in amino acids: CASSFDSAYEQYF. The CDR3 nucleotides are TGTGCCAGCAGCTTCGACTCCGCCTACGAGCAGTACTTC.